Listed below are T cell receptor beta chains from one sample, sequenced in a study of cytomegalovirus exposure and HLA in healthy donors. Clones were read by immunoSEQ multiplex PCR, and TCRdb kept only the in-frame ones, dropping some. The sample holds some 170,000 clones, 75% to 85% seen once. Sample: PBMCs. Source of these receptors: a young woman in good health and CMV-seropositive. Each CDR3 is given with its conserved first and last residue. The order of the fields is clone size, V gene, D gene, J gene, CDR3 DNA, CDR3 protein. D genes are given only for firm matches. Some rows have no size entry. The others give once, few or many, or a class for an expanded clone.

clone_size: -
v_call: TRBV5-5
d_call: -
j_call: TRBJ1-2
cdr3_nt: TGTGCCAGCAGCACGGACAGCTTGGGGAACTATGGCTACACCTTC
cdr3_aa: CASSTDSLGNYGYTF

clone_size: once
v_call: TRBV5-1
d_call: -
j_call: TRBJ1-5
cdr3_nt: TGCGCCAGCAGCTTGGGGACAGCCAGCAATCAGCCCCAGCATTTT
cdr3_aa: CASSLGTASNQPQHF

clone_size: -
v_call: TRBV5-1
d_call: -
j_call: TRBJ1-6
cdr3_nt: TGCGCCAGCAGCTATCAATATGACTCGTCACCCCTCCACTTT
cdr3_aa: CASSYQYDSSPLHF

clone_size: -
v_call: TRBV7-9
d_call: -
j_call: TRBJ1-2
cdr3_nt: TGTGCCAGCAGCTTAGGACAGTGGTATGGCTACACCTTC
cdr3_aa: CASSLGQWYGYTF

clone_size: -
v_call: TRBV5-1
d_call: -
j_call: TRBJ2-5
cdr3_nt: TGCGCCAGCAGCCAAGGACAGGGAGGGGGCTGGGAGACCCAGTACTTC
cdr3_aa: CASSQGQGGGWETQYF

clone_size: -
v_call: TRBV28
d_call: TRBD1
j_call: TRBJ1-1
cdr3_nt: TGTGCCAGCAGCCTTCGAGGACAGGGGGTTGAAGCTTTCTTT
cdr3_aa: CASSLRGQGVEAFF

clone_size: -
v_call: TRBV14
d_call: TRBD1
j_call: TRBJ2-1
cdr3_nt: TGTGCCAGCAGCCAAGAGGACAGGGCTTTCGATGAGCAGTTCTTC
cdr3_aa: CASSQEDRAFDEQFF

clone_size: -
v_call: TRBV19
d_call: -
j_call: TRBJ2-1
cdr3_nt: TGTGCCAGTAGTATAGGATGGAGCTCCTACAATGAGCAGTTCTTC
cdr3_aa: CASSIGWSSYNEQFF

clone_size: once
v_call: TRBV19
d_call: -
j_call: TRBJ1-5
cdr3_nt: TGTGCCAGTAGTATCCGAGGACGGGATATACACCAGCCCCAGCATTTT
cdr3_aa: CASSIRGRDIHQPQHF

clone_size: -
v_call: TRBV29-1
d_call: -
j_call: TRBJ2-7
cdr3_nt: TGCAGCGTTGCGGACTACTTCTCCTACGAGCAGTACTTC
cdr3_aa: CSVADYFSYEQYF

clone_size: -
v_call: TRBV30
d_call: TRBD1
j_call: TRBJ1-1
cdr3_nt: TGTGCCTGGAGTGAAGACAGGGGCACTGAAGCTTTCTTT
cdr3_aa: CAWSEDRGTEAFF

clone_size: few
v_call: TRBV2
d_call: -
j_call: TRBJ2-3
cdr3_nt: TGTGCCAGCAGGGGGGGGCCAGATACGCAGTATTTT
cdr3_aa: CASRGGPDTQYF

clone_size: few
v_call: TRBV9
d_call: TRBD1
j_call: TRBJ1-5
cdr3_nt: TGTGCCAGCAGTCCGGGACAGCGAAATCAGCCCCAGCATTTT
cdr3_aa: CASSPGQRNQPQHF

clone_size: -
v_call: TRBV11-1
d_call: TRBD2
j_call: TRBJ2-1
cdr3_nt: TGTGCCAGCAGCTCCGGAAGCCTCGGGGTAGCGGGGCATTACAATGAGCAGTTCTTC
cdr3_aa: CASSSGSLGVAGHYNEQFF

clone_size: -
v_call: TRBV11-2
d_call: -
j_call: TRBJ2-7
cdr3_nt: -
cdr3_aa: CASSLVGTGSSSGYF

clone_size: -
v_call: TRBV2
d_call: -
j_call: TRBJ2-5
cdr3_nt: TGTGCCAGCAGTCTTTGGAGGGACAGCGAAGAGACCCAGTACTTC
cdr3_aa: CASSLWRDSEETQYF

clone_size: -
v_call: TRBV7-3
d_call: -
j_call: TRBJ2-3
cdr3_nt: TGTGCCAGCAGCCCCTTTCCAGAACAAAAGCAGTATTTT
cdr3_aa: CASSPFPEQKQYF

clone_size: few
v_call: TRBV6-1
d_call: -
j_call: TRBJ1-6
cdr3_nt: TGTGCCAGCAGTGAAGGTGTGGGAGATTCACCCCTCCACTTT
cdr3_aa: CASSEGVGDSPLHF

clone_size: few
v_call: TRBV30
d_call: -
j_call: TRBJ1-1
cdr3_nt: TGTGCCTGGAGTGTACAGGTTATCGCTGAAGCTTTCTTT
cdr3_aa: CAWSVQVIAEAFF

clone_size: -
v_call: TRBV16
d_call: -
j_call: TRBJ1-5
cdr3_nt: TGTGCCAGCAGCCCCCCCCGGCAGCCCCAGCATTTT
cdr3_aa: CASSPPRQPQHF

clone_size: -
v_call: TRBV7-9
d_call: TRBD2
j_call: TRBJ2-2
cdr3_nt: TGTGCCAGCAGCTGGGCCCAAGCGGGGTTCCAGCACGGGGAGCTGTTTTTT
cdr3_aa: CASSWAQAGFQHGELFF

clone_size: -
v_call: TRBV5-4
d_call: -
j_call: TRBJ1-3
cdr3_nt: TGTGCCAGCAGCTTGGGAGGGAGCTCTGGAAACACCATATATTTT
cdr3_aa: CASSLGGSSGNTIYF

clone_size: -
v_call: TRBV5-1
d_call: TRBD1
j_call: TRBJ1-1
cdr3_nt: TGCGCCAGCAGCTTGGCGGGACAGGGCCAACTTACAATGAACACTGAAGCTTTCTTT
cdr3_aa: CASSLAGQGQLTMNTEAFF

clone_size: -
v_call: TRBV2
d_call: -
j_call: TRBJ1-2
cdr3_nt: TGTGCCAGCAGTGACCACGGGGACTCCTATGGCTACACCTTC
cdr3_aa: CASSDHGDSYGYTF

clone_size: -
v_call: TRBV4-3
d_call: -
j_call: TRBJ1-2
cdr3_nt: TGCGCCAGCAGCCTTTCCGGGTTGGCAGGGGAGGGCTATGGCTACACCTTC
cdr3_aa: CASSLSGLAGEGYGYTF

clone_size: -
v_call: TRBV27
d_call: -
j_call: TRBJ2-7
cdr3_nt: TGTGCCAGCAGTCCCCGTCGCGCAGGGGCCGCCTCTCTCAGCGAGCAGTACTTC
cdr3_aa: CASSPRRAGAASLSEQYF

clone_size: -
v_call: TRBV4-1
d_call: -
j_call: TRBJ1-5
cdr3_nt: TGCGCCAGCAGCCAAACCACTAAACAGGGTCTGGATCAGCCCCAGCATTTT
cdr3_aa: CASSQTTKQGLDQPQHF

clone_size: -
v_call: TRBV10-2
d_call: TRBD1
j_call: TRBJ2-3
cdr3_nt: TGCGCCACCTCGGACAGGGAAGAGGAGACAGATACGCAGTATTTT
cdr3_aa: CATSDREEETDTQYF

clone_size: -
v_call: TRBV7-8
d_call: TRBD1
j_call: TRBJ1-3
cdr3_nt: TGTGCCAGCAGTATCCGGGACAGGGTAGTGTCTGGAAACACCATATATTTT
cdr3_aa: CASSIRDRVVSGNTIYF

clone_size: -
v_call: TRBV15
d_call: TRBD1
j_call: TRBJ2-7
cdr3_nt: TGTGCCACCAGCAGAGGAACAGGGGCTCTCTACGAGCAGTACTTC
cdr3_aa: CATSRGTGALYEQYF

clone_size: -
v_call: TRBV7-2
d_call: -
j_call: TRBJ2-5
cdr3_nt: TGTGCCAGCAGCTTCGGCAGGGCGGTGGAGACCCAGTACTTC
cdr3_aa: CASSFGRAVETQYF

clone_size: -
v_call: TRBV25-1
d_call: -
j_call: TRBJ1-5
cdr3_nt: TGTGCCAGCAGGCAGGGGAACAATCAGCCCCAGCATTTT
cdr3_aa: CASRQGNNQPQHF

clone_size: -
v_call: TRBV5-1
d_call: TRBD2
j_call: TRBJ2-7
cdr3_nt: TGCGCCAGCAGCTTGACTAGCGGGGGGGCCCAAGAGCAGTACTTC
cdr3_aa: CASSLTSGGAQEQYF

clone_size: -
v_call: TRBV9
d_call: TRBD1
j_call: TRBJ2-7
cdr3_nt: TGTGCCAGCAGCGCAGGACAGGAGTACGAGCAGTACTTC
cdr3_aa: CASSAGQEYEQYF

clone_size: -
v_call: TRBV6-6
d_call: -
j_call: TRBJ2-5
cdr3_nt: TGTGCCTCCTCCTGGCGGGCCAAGAAGACCCAGTACTTC
cdr3_aa: CASSWRAKKTQYF

clone_size: -
v_call: TRBV5-4
d_call: TRBD2
j_call: TRBJ2-7
cdr3_nt: TGTGCCAGCAGCGTTCCTACTAGCGGGGGGATTTACGAGCAGTACTTC
cdr3_aa: CASSVPTSGGIYEQYF

clone_size: -
v_call: TRBV27
d_call: -
j_call: TRBJ2-3
cdr3_nt: TGTGCCAGCAGTTTAGAACTAGCTGATACGCAGTATTTT
cdr3_aa: CASSLELADTQYF

clone_size: -
v_call: TRBV13
d_call: -
j_call: TRBJ1-1
cdr3_nt: TGTGCCAGCAGCTTAGACGGGATCGAAGCTTTCTTT
cdr3_aa: CASSLDGIEAFF

clone_size: -
v_call: TRBV11-2
d_call: TRBD2
j_call: TRBJ2-1
cdr3_nt: TGTGCCAGCAGCACCGGACTAGCGGGGGGATATGAGCAGTTCTTC
cdr3_aa: CASSTGLAGGYEQFF

clone_size: once
v_call: TRBV19
d_call: -
j_call: TRBJ2-4
cdr3_nt: TGTGCCAGTAGTATGGGGGGGGGCCTGGGGCCCAAAAACATTCAGTACTTC
cdr3_aa: CASSMGGGLGPKNIQYF

clone_size: -
v_call: TRBV19
d_call: -
j_call: TRBJ1-5
cdr3_nt: TGTGCCAGTAGTCCCCAGGCCGGCAGGGGAGTATTGCCCCAGCATTTT
cdr3_aa: CASSPQAGRGVLPQHF

clone_size: -
v_call: TRBV19
d_call: -
j_call: TRBJ2-5
cdr3_nt: TGTGCCAGTAGGTCCTCAAATGGGGGGGGCATGGAGACCCAGTACTTC
cdr3_aa: CASRSSNGGGMETQYF

clone_size: once
v_call: TRBV5-5
d_call: -
j_call: TRBJ2-2
cdr3_nt: TGTGCCAGCAGCTTAACGGGAGAGAATACGAACACCGGGGAGCTGTTTTTT
cdr3_aa: CASSLTGENTNTGELFF